This TCR beta chain was sequenced during a study of CD4 T cells in relation to SARS-CoV-2 and coronaviruses. Overall study context: TCR beta CDR3s were sequenced after approximately 9-day antigen culture of PBMCs. Crossreactive spike epitopes shared across donors were mapped to their HLA restriction. Study findings and constraints: Each donor contributed either pre-pandemic or post-infection samples, not both.

Before the COVID-19 pandemic, during about 2011-2019, CD4+ T cells were taken from unexposed donors. CD4+ T cells were isolated from the cells after 10 days of culture. This clone appeared once. Antigen specificity is unknown. Germline V gene sequence: CDR1 SNHLY, CDR2 FYNNEI. The trim removed 6 bases at V and 1 base at J, leaving 1 base unmatched. There are 13 residues in the CDR3. TCRdb's copy holds only in-frame clones and misses some; the assay was immunoSEQ multiplex PCR. The sample consists of about 12,000 clones, 65% to 70% of them appearing once. Sequenced sample: CD4+ T cells from PBMCs, cultured in vitro. The clonotype comes from a human donor in good health. The J gene is TRBJ2-5, the V gene TRBV2; 8 positions match TRBD1. The CDR3 nucleotides read TGTGCCAGCAGCAGGGGGCTCCAAGAGACCCAGTACTTC. Translated: CASSRGLQETQYF.